These 14 T cell receptor beta chains were all obtained from the same sample, sequenced in a study of blood T cell repertoires in COVID-19. Sequencing was performed with immunoSEQ multiplex PCR; in TCRdb, only in-frame clones are kept and a portion is missing. The sample lists some 10,000 clones, 88% occurring once. The sequencing input was peripheral blood. The receptor source for this set is a human donor in a cohort sampled during active COVID-19.

This chain joins TRBV28 and TRBJ2-7, with D tentatively TRBD1 (6 bases). The length of the CDR3 is 14 residues. The germline gives CDR1 MDHEN, CDR2 SYDVKM. Trimming pared 6 bases from V and 6 bases from J, leaving 18 bases between. CDR3 nucleotides: TGTGCCAGCAGGCTTGGGACATCCACAGGCGAGCAGTACTTC. Protein product: CASRLGTSTGEQYF.

The genes are TRBV29-1 and TRBJ1-4; the D is unclear. Per the germline V gene, CDR1 is SQVTM and CDR2 is ANQGSEA. Trimming left V 7 bases short and J 0 bases short, with 9 bases between. CDR3 length: 13 amino acids. The CDR3 sequence is CSAIGATNEKLFF. In DNA form, the CDR3 reads TGCAGCGCGATCGGAGCAACTAATGAAAAACTGTTTTTT.

The rearrangement uses TRBV24-1 and TRBJ2-5, with 7 bases matching TRBD2. The CDR3 length is 13 residues. Trimming took 5 bases from V and 1 from J; bases not matched to a gene: 0. Germline CDR1 KGHDR, CDR2 SFDVKD. The CDR3 DNA sequence: TGTGCCACCAGTGGCGGGGGCCAAGAGACCCAGTACTTC. Protein product: CATSGGGQETQYF.

This sequence joins TRBV5-8 and TRBJ2-5; TRBD1 matches 8 bases. Germline-derived CDR1 and CDR2 are SGHTS and YDEGEE. Trimming took 3 bases from V and 5 from J; bases not matched to a gene: 9. This CDR3 spans 15 amino acids. The CDR3 nucleotides read TGTGCCAGCAGCTACAGGGGGTTGGGGAGGGAGACCCAGTACTTC. Its translation: CASSYRGLGRETQYF.

The chain couples TRBV4-3 to TRBJ2-7; 8 bases agree with TRBD2. This CDR3 is 15 amino acids long. The V gene end was trimmed by 3 bases and the J gene end by 0 bases; junction bases not matched to a gene: 4. Germline assignment: CDR1 LGHNA and CDR2 YSLEER. The CDR3 loop reads CASSHRLAPSYEQYF. The CDR3 DNA reads as TGCGCCAGCAGCCACCGACTAGCGCCCTCCTACGAGCAGTACTTC.

In its sample, this clone was seen a few times. This chain joins TRBV9 and TRBJ2-7; D is possibly TRBD1 (6 bases). The germline V gene encodes CDR1 SGDLS and CDR2 YYNGEE. The CDR3 consists of 15 residues. Deletions cut 0 bases from V and 3 bases from J, with 13 bases between. CDR3 amino acids: CASSVAPGDVYEQYF. CDR3 in DNA: TGTGCCAGCAGCGTAGCGCCAGGGGACGTCTACGAGCAGTACTTC.

V gene TRBV6-4 combines with J gene TRBJ1-5; 10 bases line up with TRBD1. The CDR3 runs to 16 residues. The trim removed 3 bases at V and 5 bases at J, leaving 7 bases unmatched. Germline V lookup: CDR1 MRHNA, CDR2 SNTAGT. CDR3 region: CASSESGQGPHQPQHF. CDR3 DNA sequence: TGTGCCAGCAGTGAGTCGGGACAGGGGCCCCATCAGCCCCAGCATTTT.

CDR3 loop: CASSERLGQGGEKLFF. CDR3 nucleotide sequence: TGTGCCAGCAGTGAAAGATTAGGGCAGGGTGGAGAAAAACTGTTTTTT. This rearrangement joins TRBV6-1 to TRBJ1-4, with a weak D call TRBD1 (5 bases). Germline V gene sequence: CDR1 MNHNS, CDR2 SASEGT. Trimming removed 2 bases from V and 8 bases from J, with 18 bases in between. This CDR3 has 16 amino acids.

This clone has only one observation. This chain joins TRBV5-1 and TRBJ1-2, with D possibly TRBD1 on 6 matching bases. The CDR3 length is 14 residues. The germline CDR1 and CDR2 sequences are SGHRS and YFSETQ. The V gene lost 4 bases and the J gene lost 4 bases, with 14 bases spanning the gap. The CDR3 DNA sequence: TGCGCCAGCAGCCCCCTCCAGGGGCTCTATGGCTACACCTTC. Residues: CASSPLQGLYGYTF. The full variable domain, rest sourced from reference TRBV5-1 and TRBJ1-2, is KAGVTQTPRYLIKTRGQQVTLSCSPISGHRSVSWYQQTPGQGLQFLFEYFSETQRNKGNFPGRFSGRQFSNSRSEMNVSTLELGDSALYLCASSPLQGLYGYTFGSGTRLTVV.

J is TRBJ2-1 and V is TRBV7-2, with 7 bases matching TRBD1. The CDR3 sequence is 15 residues long. V trimming: 5 bases; J trimming: 7 bases; junction bases outside the gene matches: 11. Germline V gene sequence: CDR1 SGHTA, CDR2 FQGNSA. This chain's CDR3 is CASSPGGGASNEQFF. The CDR3 DNA is TGTGCCAGCAGCCCAGGGGGTGGGGCGAGTAATGAGCAGTTCTTC.

The V gene is TRBV10-1, the J gene TRBJ1-1; D is unresolved. The V end was cut by 4 bases, the J end by 5 bases, with 11 bases between. Germline V gene data show CDR1 as WNHNN and CDR2 as SYGVQD (reference sequence). The CDR3 extends over 13 amino acids. As DNA, the CDR3 is TGCGCCAGCAGTGTCGGACTAAATACTGAAGCTTTCTTT. Translating it yields CASSVGLNTEAFF.

This clone is a singleton in its sample. The chain is built from TRBV2 and TRBJ2-5, with D tentatively TRBD2 (5 bases). The V gene lost 7 bases and the J gene lost 0 bases, with 9 bases spanning the gap. The CDR3 has 13 residues. CDR1 and CDR2 (germline): SNHLY, FYNNEI. CDR3 in amino acids: CASTGLYQETQYF. In DNA, the CDR3 is TGTGCCAGCACTGGACTGTACCAAGAGACCCAGTACTTC.

This chain uses TRBV28 with TRBJ2-7; D is unclear. Germline CDR1 reads MDHEN; CDR2 reads SYDVKM. The CDR3 runs 11 residues. Trimming took off 4 bases at V and 9 bases at J, with 10 bases between the two ends. For the CDR3, the DNA is TGTGCCAGCAGTTCCGAGGTTGGGCAGTACTTC. This codes for CASSSEVGQYF.

This sequence joins TRBV2 and TRBJ2-1; 12 bases are shared with TRBD2. Germline CDR1 reads SNHLY; CDR2 reads FYNNEI. V was pared by 0 bases and J by 15 bases, with 6 bases of the junction left unmatched. This CDR3 has 14 amino acids. CDR3 in amino acids: CASSEAASGGALFF. The CDR3 bases are TGTGCCAGCAGTGAAGCTGCTAGCGGGGGGGCCCTGTTCTTC.